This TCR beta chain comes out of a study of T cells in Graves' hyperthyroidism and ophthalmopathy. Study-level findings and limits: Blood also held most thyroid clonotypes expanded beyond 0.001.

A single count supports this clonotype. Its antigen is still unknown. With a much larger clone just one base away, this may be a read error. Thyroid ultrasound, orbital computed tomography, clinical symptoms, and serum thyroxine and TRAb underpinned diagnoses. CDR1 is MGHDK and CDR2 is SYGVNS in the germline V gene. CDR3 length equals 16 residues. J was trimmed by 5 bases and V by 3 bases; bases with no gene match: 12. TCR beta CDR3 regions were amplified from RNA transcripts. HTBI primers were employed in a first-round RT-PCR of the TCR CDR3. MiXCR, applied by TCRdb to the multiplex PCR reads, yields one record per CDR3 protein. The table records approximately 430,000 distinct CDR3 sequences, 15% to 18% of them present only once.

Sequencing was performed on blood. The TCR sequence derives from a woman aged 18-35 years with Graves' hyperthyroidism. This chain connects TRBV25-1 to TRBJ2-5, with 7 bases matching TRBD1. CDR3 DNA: TGTGCCAGCAGTGATATGAGGCAGGGGGAACGGGAGACCCAGTACTTC. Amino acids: CASSDMRQGERETQYF.